This is a list of T cell receptor beta chains from one sample in a study of blood T cell repertoires in COVID-19. Profiling relied on immunoSEQ multiplex PCR, and the TCRdb table lists in-frame clones only, not all of them. The table has about 130,000 clones, around 82% seen once. The sample consisted of peripheral blood. The receptors were sampled from a woman under 40 who had recovered from COVID-19. The CDR3 runs from the conserved cysteine through the conserved F or W. The order of the fields is CDR3 DNA, CDR3 protein, J gene, CDR3 length, D gene, V gene, clone size. The D gene is left open where the match is weak. Clone size is shown for a subset of rows, as once, few, many or a class of expanded clone.

TGTGCCATCAGTGCCCAACAGGGGCAGACTTACTCTGGAAACACCATATATTTT,CAISAQQGQTYSGNTIYF,TRBJ1-3,18,TRBD1,TRBV10-3,NA
TGTGCCAGCAGACGAAACACGGACTTCCTCAGAGATACGCAGTATTTT,CASRRNTDFLRDTQYF,TRBJ2-3,16,NA,TRBV11-2,NA
TGTGCCAGCAGTGAAGTCCCAGTAGCCTCTGGAAACACCATATATTTT,CASSEVPVASGNTIYF,TRBJ1-3,16,NA,TRBV6-1,NA
TGTGCCAGCTCACCGACAGTCTTTAACACTGAAGCTTTCTTT,CASSPTVFNTEAFF,TRBJ1-1,14,NA,TRBV18,NA
TGTGCCAGCAGTTTATTTAGGGGTGTGAGCTATGGCTACACCTTC,CASSLFRGVSYGYTF,TRBJ1-2,15,NA,TRBV27,NA
TGTGCCTGGAACCCGCAGGGGGTAGGAGAGACCCAGTACTTC,CAWNPQGVGETQYF,TRBJ2-5,14,TRBD1,TRBV30,NA
TGTGCCAGCAGCTTCCGACACAACACTGAAGCTTTCTTT,CASSFRHNTEAFF,TRBJ1-1,13,NA,TRBV7-9,NA
TGTGCCAGCAGCTTAGCAACGGGGGGCCAGCCCCAGCATTTT,CASSLATGGQPQHF,TRBJ1-5,14,NA,TRBV7-8,few
TGTGCCAGCAGCCCAGACAGTATCGAGCAGTACTTC,CASSPDSIEQYF,TRBJ2-7,12,NA,TRBV3-1/TRBV3-2,NA
TGTGCCAGCAGCTTAGGACAGCGGAACGAAAAACTGTTTTTT,CASSLGQRNEKLFF,TRBJ1-4,14,NA,TRBV13,NA
TGTGCCAGCAGCCCTTTAGGCGGGAGCCCTTATGAGCAGTTCTTC,CASSPLGGSPYEQFF,TRBJ2-1,15,TRBD2,TRBV7-6,NA
TGTGCCAGCCGCCCGAGGTTGGGCACTGAAGCTTTCTTT,CASRPRLGTEAFF,TRBJ1-1,13,NA,TRBV6-6,NA
TGTGCCAGCAGTATTGGGGACAGTCCCTACGAGCAGTACTTC,CASSIGDSPYEQYF,TRBJ2-7,14,TRBD1,TRBV6-5,NA
TGTGCCAGCAGCTACAGCTATGGCTACACCTTC,CASSYSYGYTF,TRBJ1-2,11,NA,TRBV7-2,NA
TGTGCCAGCAGCCAAGATTACGGGGCACGGGAGGGGGAGCAGTACTTC,CASSQDYGAREGEQYF,TRBJ2-7,16,TRBD2,TRBV3-1/TRBV3-2,NA
TGTGCCAGCAGTTCCCCGACAGGGGATTGGTCCTACAATGAGCAGTTCTTC,CASSSPTGDWSYNEQFF,TRBJ2-1,17,TRBD1,TRBV6-2/TRBV6-3,NA
TGCGCCAGCAGCTCCGGGACTAGTCCAGTTGCAGAGACCCAGTACTTC,CASSSGTSPVAETQYF,TRBJ2-5,16,TRBD2,TRBV5-1,NA
TGCGCCAGCAGCCCCGCTGACAGAAACTATGGCTACACCTTC,CASSPADRNYGYTF,TRBJ1-2,14,NA,TRBV10-2,NA
TGTGCCAGCAGCCCCCGGACAGGGTTGATTGAGAACACTGAAGCTTTCTTT,CASSPRTGLIENTEAFF,TRBJ1-1,17,TRBD1,TRBV11-2,NA
TGTGCCAGCAGTAGCAGGGGTATACCCTACGAGCAGTACTTC,CASSSRGIPYEQYF,TRBJ2-7,14,NA,TRBV13,few
TGTGCCGGGGGGGAAGGCGCTAACTATGGCTACACCTTC,CAGGEGANYGYTF,TRBJ1-2,13,NA,TRBV2,NA
TGTGCCGGCAGCTTATCACTGTCTCGAGAGACCCAGTACTTC,CAGSLSLSRETQYF,TRBJ2-5,14,NA,TRBV11-1,NA
TGCGCCAGCAGCCCTACGGGACAGATGAACACTGAAGCTTTCTTT,CASSPTGQMNTEAFF,TRBJ1-1,15,TRBD1,TRBV4-1,NA
TGTGCCAGCAGTTTAATTGGGGGGGTTTCGTATGGCTACACCTTC,CASSLIGGVSYGYTF,TRBJ1-2,15,NA,TRBV27,NA
TGTGCCAGCAGCTTGGGGCCAGTATACTATGGCTACACCTTC,CASSLGPVYYGYTF,TRBJ1-2,14,NA,TRBV5-5,NA
TGTGCCAGCAGTTCGTTTGGGGGGGACGAGCAGTACTTC,CASSSFGGDEQYF,TRBJ2-7,13,TRBD2,TRBV27,NA
TGTGCCAGCAGTCAGTCACAGGGGGCCCCTGAAGCTTTCTTT,CASSQSQGAPEAFF,TRBJ1-1,14,TRBD1,TRBV6-5,once
TGTGCCAGCAGTTACTCGGAGGGTGGGTACGAGCAGTACTTC,CASSYSEGGYEQYF,TRBJ2-7,14,NA,TRBV6-5,once
TGTGCCAGCAGCTTAGGTGGCAGGTATTATCAAGAGACCCAGTACTTC,CASSLGGRYYQETQYF,TRBJ2-5,16,NA,TRBV11-2,NA
TGTGCCAGCAGCTTAAGCTTGGTAGAGACCCAGTACTTC,CASSLSLVETQYF,TRBJ2-5,13,NA,TRBV7-8,NA
TGTGCCTGGAGTTTACAGGGGCGTAGACACACTGAAGCTTTCTTT,CAWSLQGRRHTEAFF,TRBJ1-1,15,TRBD1,TRBV30,NA
TGTGCCAGTAGTATGTCCCTAGCCAAAAACATTCAGTACTTC,CASSMSLAKNIQYF,TRBJ2-4,14,NA,TRBV19,NA
TGTGCCAGCAGGCCTCGGACAGTCAAGCCGCAGTATTTT,CASRPRTVKPQYF,TRBJ2-3,13,NA,TRBV2,NA
TGTGCCAGCAGTGAATCAGGGTATAGCAATCAGCCCCAGCATTTT,CASSESGYSNQPQHF,TRBJ1-5,15,NA,TRBV2,NA
TGTGCCAGCAGTCCTACCGTCCGAGAGACCCAGTACTTC,CASSPTVRETQYF,TRBJ2-5,13,NA,TRBV28,NA
TGTGCCAGCTCGGCCACCCGTGGGGGAGGGAACTATGGCTACACCTTC,CASSATRGGGNYGYTF,TRBJ1-2,16,NA,TRBV18,few
TGTGCCAGCAGTGAACAGGGGACCACAGATACGCAGTATTTT,CASSEQGTTDTQYF,TRBJ2-3,14,NA,TRBV2,NA
TGTGCCAGCAGCGTAACCGGGACTAGCGGGAACAATGAGCAGTTCTTC,CASSVTGTSGNNEQFF,TRBJ2-1,16,TRBD2,TRBV9,NA
TGTGCCAGCTCACCTTTACGAGCGGGAGTCACCGGGGAGCTGTTTTTT,CASSPLRAGVTGELFF,TRBJ2-2,16,TRBD2,TRBV18,NA
TGTGCCAGCAGCTTAGCGGAGTACACTGAAGCTTTCTTT,CASSLAEYTEAFF,TRBJ1-1,13,NA,TRBV7-9,NA
TGTGCCAGCAGCTTGCCCCCTTGGACTAGCGGGGGACTCTACGAGCAGTACTTC,CASSLPPWTSGGLYEQYF,TRBJ2-7,18,TRBD2,TRBV7-8,NA
TGTGCCAGCTCACCACTAAACCGGGACAGGGAAAATGAGCAGTTCTTC,CASSPLNRDRENEQFF,TRBJ2-1,16,TRBD1,TRBV18,NA
TGTGCCATCGGTGACAGGGGGGTAGATACGCAGTATTTT,CAIGDRGVDTQYF,TRBJ2-3,13,TRBD1,TRBV10-3,NA
TGTGCCAGCACCGAGGGATCGGCCGAGCAGTACTTC,CASTEGSAEQYF,TRBJ2-7,12,NA,TRBV2,NA
TGTGCCAGCTCGCCACTAGCGGGAGGGCCTCCAAGCTCCTACGAGCAGTACTTC,CASSPLAGGPPSSYEQYF,TRBJ2-7,18,TRBD2,TRBV18,few
TGCAGTGCTAGTAAGGTTCGGATGGGGGCCCAAGAGACCCAGTACTTC,CSASKVRMGAQETQYF,TRBJ2-5,16,NA,TRBV20-1,NA
TGTGCCATCAGTGGGAAGGGGCAGCCCCAGCATTTT,CAISGKGQPQHF,TRBJ1-5,12,NA,TRBV10-3,NA
TGTGCCAGCAGCCTCGCTCCAGCGGACACAGATACGCAGTATTTT,CASSLAPADTDTQYF,TRBJ2-3,15,NA,TRBV6-5,once
TGTGCCAGCAGCCAAGTTTCCGGGAGCGACTACAATGAGCAGTTCTTC,CASSQVSGSDYNEQFF,TRBJ2-1,16,NA,TRBV14,NA
TGCAGTGCTCGTGGCGGTTCCTACGAGCAGTACTTC,CSARGGSYEQYF,TRBJ2-7,12,NA,TRBV20-1,NA
TGTGCCAGCAGGGGGGGACAGGGGAACACAGATACGCAGTATTTT,CASRGGQGNTDTQYF,TRBJ2-3,15,TRBD1,TRBV11-2,NA
TGTGCCAGCAGTGAAAAAAGGGGGCTCAAGATCTACGAGCAGTACTTC,CASSEKRGLKIYEQYF,TRBJ2-7,16,TRBD1,TRBV25-1,NA
TGTGCCACCAGCAGGAGGGGAGGAGGAATAAACACTGAAGCTTTCTTT,CATSRRGGGINTEAFF,TRBJ1-1,16,NA,TRBV15,NA
TGTGCCAGTAGTTACCTGGGGGGGAATCAGCCCCAGCATTTT,CASSYLGGNQPQHF,TRBJ1-5,14,NA,TRBV19,NA